This TCR beta chain was identified in a study of control samples from healthy donors and cancer patients. Here immunoSEQ multiplex PCR was the method, and the copy in TCRdb shows in-frame clones only, minus some. The sample holds under 200,000 clones, around 93% seen once. The V and J ends lost 0 bases and 0 bases respectively, with 9 bases between them. CDR3 length: 16 amino acids. Germline V gene sequence: CDR1 MGHRA, CDR2 YSYEKL. This rearrangement joins TRBV4-1 to TRBJ1-5; D gene uncertain. The origin of this receptor is a woman in her fifties or sixties in good health. Sequenced input: blood. The DNA for the CDR3 is TGCGCCAGCAGCCAAGACAGTCCCAATAGCAATCAGCCCCAGCATTTT. Translated: CASSQDSPNSNQPQHF.